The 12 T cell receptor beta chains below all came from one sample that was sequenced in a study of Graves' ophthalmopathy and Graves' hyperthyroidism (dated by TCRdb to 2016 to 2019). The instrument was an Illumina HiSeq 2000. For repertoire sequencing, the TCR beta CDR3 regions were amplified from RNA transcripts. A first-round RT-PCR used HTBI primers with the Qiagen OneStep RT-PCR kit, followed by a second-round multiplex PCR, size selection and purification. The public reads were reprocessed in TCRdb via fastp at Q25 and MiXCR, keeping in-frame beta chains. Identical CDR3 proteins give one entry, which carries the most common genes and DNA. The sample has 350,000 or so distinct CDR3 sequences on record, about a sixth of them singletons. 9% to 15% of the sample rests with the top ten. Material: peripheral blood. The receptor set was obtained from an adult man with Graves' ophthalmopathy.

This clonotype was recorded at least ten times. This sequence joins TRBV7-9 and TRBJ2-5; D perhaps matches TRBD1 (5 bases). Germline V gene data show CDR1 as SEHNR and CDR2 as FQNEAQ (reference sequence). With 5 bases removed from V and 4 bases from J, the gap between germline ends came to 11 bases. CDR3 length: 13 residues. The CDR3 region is CASSMTEIETQYF. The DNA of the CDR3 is TGTGCCAGCAGCATGACAGAAATAGAGACCCAGTACTTC.

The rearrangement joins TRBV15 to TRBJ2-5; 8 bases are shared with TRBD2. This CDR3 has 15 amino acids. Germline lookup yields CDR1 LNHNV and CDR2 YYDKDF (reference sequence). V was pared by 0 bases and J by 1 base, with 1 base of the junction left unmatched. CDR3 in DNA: TGTGCCACCAGCAGAGATCGGGAGGGCCAAGAGACCCAGTACTTC. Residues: CATSRDREGQETQYF.

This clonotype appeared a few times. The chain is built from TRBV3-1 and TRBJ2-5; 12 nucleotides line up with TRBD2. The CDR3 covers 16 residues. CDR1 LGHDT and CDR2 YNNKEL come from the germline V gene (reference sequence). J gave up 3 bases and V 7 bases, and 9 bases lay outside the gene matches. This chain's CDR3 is CASIPGLAGKKETQYF. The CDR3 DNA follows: TGTGCCAGCATCCCCGGACTAGCGGGGAAAAAAGAGACCCAGTACTTC.

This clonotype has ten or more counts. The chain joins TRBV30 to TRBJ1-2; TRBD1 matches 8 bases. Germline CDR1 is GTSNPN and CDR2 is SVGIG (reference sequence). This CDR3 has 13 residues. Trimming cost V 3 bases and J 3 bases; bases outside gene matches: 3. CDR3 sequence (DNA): TGTGCCTGGAGGCTGGACAGGGACTATGGCTACACCTTC. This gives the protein CAWRLDRDYGYTF. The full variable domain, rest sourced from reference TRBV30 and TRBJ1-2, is SQTIHQWPATLVQPVGSPLSLECTVEGTSNPNLYWYRQAAGRGLQLLFYSVGIGQISSEVPQNLSASRPQDRQFILSSKKLLLSDSGFYLCAWRLDRDYGYTFGSGTRLTVV.

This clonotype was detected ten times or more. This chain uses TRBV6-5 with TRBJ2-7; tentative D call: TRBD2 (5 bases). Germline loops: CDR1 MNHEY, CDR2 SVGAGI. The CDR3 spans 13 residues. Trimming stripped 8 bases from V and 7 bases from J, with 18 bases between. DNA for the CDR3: TGTGCCAGCCTTGGCAGAGGGTTGGGGGAGCAGTACTTC. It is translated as CASLGRGLGEQYF.

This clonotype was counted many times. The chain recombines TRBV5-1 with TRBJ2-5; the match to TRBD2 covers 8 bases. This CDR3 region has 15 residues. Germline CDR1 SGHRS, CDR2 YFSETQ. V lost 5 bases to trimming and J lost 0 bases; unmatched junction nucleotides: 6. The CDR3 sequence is CASRFTSGNQETQYF. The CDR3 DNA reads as TGCGCCAGCAGGTTTACTAGCGGCAACCAAGAGACCCAGTACTTC. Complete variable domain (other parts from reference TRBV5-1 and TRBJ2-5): KAGVTQTPRYLIKTRGQQVTLSCSPISGHRSVSWYQQTPGQGLQFLFEYFSETQRNKGNFPGRFSGRQFSNSRSEMNVSTLELGDSALYLCASRFTSGNQETQYFGPGTRLLVL.

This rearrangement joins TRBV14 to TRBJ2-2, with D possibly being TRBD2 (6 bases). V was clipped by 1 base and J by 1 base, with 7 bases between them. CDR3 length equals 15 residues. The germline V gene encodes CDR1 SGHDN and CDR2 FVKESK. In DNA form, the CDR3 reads TGTGCCAGCAGCCAAGCGGGAGTGAACACCGGGGAGCTGTTTTTT. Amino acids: CASSQAGVNTGELFF.

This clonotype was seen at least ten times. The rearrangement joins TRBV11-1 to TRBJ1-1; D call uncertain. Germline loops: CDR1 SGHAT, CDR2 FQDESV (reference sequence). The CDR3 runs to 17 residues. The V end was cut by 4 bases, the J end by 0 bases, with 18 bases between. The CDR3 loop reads CASSSRSRREMNTEAFF. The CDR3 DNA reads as TGTGCCAGCAGCTCAAGGAGCAGACGAGAAATGAACACTGAAGCTTTCTTT.

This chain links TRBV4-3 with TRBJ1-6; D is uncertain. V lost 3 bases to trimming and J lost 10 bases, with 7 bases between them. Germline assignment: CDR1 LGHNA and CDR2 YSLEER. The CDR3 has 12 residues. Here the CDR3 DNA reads TGCGCCAGCAGCCAGGGCCGCTCACCCCTCCACTTT. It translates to CASSQGRSPLHF.

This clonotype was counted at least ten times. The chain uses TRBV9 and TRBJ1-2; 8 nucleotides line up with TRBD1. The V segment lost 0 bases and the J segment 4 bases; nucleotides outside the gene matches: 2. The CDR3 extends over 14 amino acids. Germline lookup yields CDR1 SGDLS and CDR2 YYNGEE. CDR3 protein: CASSVGGTGYGYTF. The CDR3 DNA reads TGTGCCAGCAGCGTAGGAGGGACAGGCTATGGCTACACCTTC.

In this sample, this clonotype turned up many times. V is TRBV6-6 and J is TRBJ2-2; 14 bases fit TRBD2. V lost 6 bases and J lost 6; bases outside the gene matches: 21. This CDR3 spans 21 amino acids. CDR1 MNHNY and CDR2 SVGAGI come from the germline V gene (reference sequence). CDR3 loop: CASRPIPGLAGVELAAGELFF. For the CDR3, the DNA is TGTGCCAGCAGACCCATACCGGGACTAGCGGGAGTGGAATTAGCGGCCGGGGAGCTGTTTTTT.

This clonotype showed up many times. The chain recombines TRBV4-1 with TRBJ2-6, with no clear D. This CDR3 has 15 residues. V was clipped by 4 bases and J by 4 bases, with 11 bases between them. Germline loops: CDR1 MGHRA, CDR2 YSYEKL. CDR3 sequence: CASSRVEGGANVLTF. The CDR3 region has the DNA TGCGCCAGCAGCCGAGTCGAAGGAGGGGCCAACGTCCTGACTTTC.